This T cell receptor (beta chain) was documented in a study of T-cell memory formation after mild COVID-19. Germline V gene lookup returns CDR1 SGHTS and CDR2 YDEGEE. The V gene lost 5 bases and the J gene lost 5 bases, with 13 bases spanning the gap. The CDR3 has 13 residues. With regard to this clonotype: The antigen remains undetermined.

Study-wide findings and caveats: Prior to infection, memory already included some responding clones, suggesting cross-reactive memory joined.

TCRdb reprocessed the 5' RACE reads with MiXCR, giving one entry per CDR3 protein. The sample includes hundreds of thousands of distinct CDR3 sequences, 15% to 20% of them seen just once. This clonotype was obtained from an adult woman who had mild COVID-19 (a few samples of this study predate the infection). Cell type and time point are not known. The rearrangement links TRBV5-8 to TRBJ1-1; a weak D match, TRBD1 (6 bases). The sequenced sample consisted of PBMCs or a T cell subset sorted from them (not recorded which). The CDR3 DNA reads TGTGCCAGCAGTTCAGGGGACTGGACTGAAGCTTTCTTT. It translates to CASSSGDWTEAFF.